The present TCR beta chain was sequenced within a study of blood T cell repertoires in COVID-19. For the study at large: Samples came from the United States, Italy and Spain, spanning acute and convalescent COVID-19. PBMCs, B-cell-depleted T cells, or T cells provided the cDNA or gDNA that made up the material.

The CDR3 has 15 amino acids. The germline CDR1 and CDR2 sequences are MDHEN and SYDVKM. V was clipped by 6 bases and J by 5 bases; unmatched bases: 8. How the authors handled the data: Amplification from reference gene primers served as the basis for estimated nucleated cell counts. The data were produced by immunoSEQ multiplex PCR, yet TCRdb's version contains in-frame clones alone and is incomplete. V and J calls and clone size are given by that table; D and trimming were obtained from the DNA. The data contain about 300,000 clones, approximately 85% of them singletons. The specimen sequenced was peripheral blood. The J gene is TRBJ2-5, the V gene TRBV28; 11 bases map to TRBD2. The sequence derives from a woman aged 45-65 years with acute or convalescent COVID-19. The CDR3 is CASSLAGGRGETQYF. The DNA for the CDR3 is TGTGCCAGCAGCCTAGCGGGAGGCCGAGGGGAGACCCAGTACTTC.